These 21 T cell receptor beta chains came from one sample sequenced in a study of blood T cell repertoires in COVID-19. Profiling relied on immunoSEQ multiplex PCR, and the TCRdb table lists in-frame clones only, not all of them. The table lists some 75,000 clones, 75% to 90% of them singletons. Sequenced material: peripheral blood. The source of these receptors is a man in his fifties with COVID-19, enrolled during active disease.

The V and J genes are TRBV5-4 and TRBJ2-7; D is uncertain. This CDR3 is built from 13 residues. V was pared by 1 base and J by 3 bases, with 8 bases between. The V gene's germline CDR1 is SGHNT and CDR2 YYREEE (reference sequence). CDR3 in amino acids: CASSLPSSYEQYF. The CDR3 nucleotides read TGTGCCAGCAGCTTGCCTAGTAGCTACGAGCAGTACTTC.

The genes are TRBV14 and TRBJ2-7; possible D gene TRBD2, 7 bases. The V end was cut by 3 bases, the J end by 0 bases, with 15 bases between. The CDR3 is 16 amino acids. Germline CDR1 reads SGHDN; CDR2 reads FVKESK. CDR3 residues: CASSHGGATNSYEQYF. CDR3 nucleotide sequence: TGTGCCAGCAGCCATGGGGGGGCTACCAACTCCTACGAGCAGTACTTC.

The gene calls are TRBV2 and TRBJ2-2; TRBD1 matches 10 bases. With 6 bases clipped from V and 5 bases from J, the junction kept 6 bases outside the gene matches. Germline assignment: CDR1 SNHLY and CDR2 FYNNEI. CDR3 length: 15 amino acids. As DNA, the CDR3 is TGTGCCAGCAGAGTCGGGACAGGGGTTACCGGGGAGCTGTTTTTT. This codes for CASRVGTGVTGELFF.

V and J are TRBV30 and TRBJ2-2, with no clear D. The V end lost 0 bases, the J end lost 6 bases, and 11 bases lay between the germline ends. The CDR3 runs 14 residues. Germline V gene lookup returns CDR1 GTSNPN and CDR2 SVGIG (reference sequence). The CDR3 DNA reads as TGTGCCTGGAGTGTATTGACGGGTCCCGGGGAGCTGTTTTTT. Its protein is CAWSVLTGPGELFF.

With regard to this clone: A junction end diverges from the germline sequence, so it may reflect a read error. V and J are TRBV5-5 and TRBJ1-5, with TRBD1 as a possible D gene (5 bases). The CDR3 runs to 14 residues. CDR1 is SGHKS, CDR2 YYEKEE, per germline (reference sequence). Here the CDR3 reads CASSLGRTNQPQHF. Written as DNA, the CDR3 is TGTGCCAGCAGTTTGGGACGGACAAATCAGCCCCAGCATTTT. Full variable domain (remainder filled in from reference TRBV5-5 and TRBJ1-5): DAGVTQSPTHLIKTRGQQVTLRCSPISGHKSVSWYQQVLGQGPQFIFQYYEKEERGRGNFPDRFSARQFPNYSSELNVNALLLGDSALYLCASSLGRTNQPQHFGDGTRLSIL.

This chain links TRBV5-6 with TRBJ1-4; 7 positions agree with TRBD1. Germline V CDR1 and CDR2: SGHDT, YYEEEE. CDR3 size: 14 residues. The V gene end was trimmed by 7 bases and the J gene end by 6 bases; junction bases not matched to a gene: 9. The CDR3 sequence: CASLIRGVDEKLFF. CDR3 nucleotide sequence: TGTGCCAGCTTAATCAGGGGGGTTGATGAAAAACTGTTTTTT.

The chain links TRBV11-3 to TRBJ2-1, with D possibly TRBD2 on 5 matching bases. CDR3 length: 14 amino acids. From germline, CDR1 is SGHNT and CDR2 YENEEA. With 4 bases removed from V and 13 bases from J, the gap between germline ends came to 20 bases. The CDR3 nucleotides read TGTGCCAGCAGCTCCCCCTACTCAGAGGGTTTACAGTTCTTC. It encodes CASSSPYSEGLQFF.

The chain combines TRBV24-1 with TRBJ2-3; TRBD2 matches 10 bases. The CDR3 is 18 amino acids. The V gene end was trimmed by 4 bases and the J gene end by 7 bases; junction bases not matched to a gene: 16. Germline V CDR1 and CDR2: KGHDR, SFDVKD. The CDR3 sequence is CATSDPSGSTSGAYTQYF. The CDR3 DNA sequence: TGTGCCACCAGTGACCCAAGTGGATCCACTAGCGGGGCTTATACGCAGTATTTT.

The J gene is TRBJ2-7, the V gene TRBV2, with 9 bases lining up with TRBD2. V shed 6 bases, J shed 4 bases, and the junction held 16 bases outside the gene matches. The CDR3 length is 17 residues. The V gene's germline CDR1 is SNHLY and CDR2 FYNNEI. The CDR3, as DNA: TGTGCCAGCAGGGGGCCCGGGGGTGGAGCGGGAGGTTACGAGCAGTACTTC. Residues: CASRGPGGGAGGYEQYF.

The chain combines TRBV19 with TRBJ1-2, with D possibly TRBD1 on 5 matching bases. This CDR3 is 14 amino acids long. Trimming took off 6 bases at V and 6 bases at J, with 17 bases between the two ends. Germline lookup yields CDR1 LNHDA and CDR2 SQIVND (reference sequence). Here the CDR3 DNA reads TGTGCCAGTAGCCCCCGCAGGGTTGCTGATGGCTACACCTTC. Amino acids: CASSPRRVADGYTF.

This clone was observed a handful of times. V gene TRBV28 combines with J gene TRBJ2-5, with 8 bases identical to TRBD2. The CDR3 has 16 residues. J was trimmed by 5 bases and V by 5 bases; bases with no gene match: 13. Per the germline V gene, CDR1 is MDHEN and CDR2 is SYDVKM. This CDR3 reads CASSPSVSGSGETQYF. Here the CDR3 DNA reads TGTGCCAGCAGTCCCTCAGTCAGCGGGAGCGGGGAGACCCAGTACTTC.

The V and J genes are TRBV3-1 (or the pseudogene TRBV3-2) and TRBJ1-2, with D hard to call. The germline V gene encodes CDR1 LGHDT and CDR2 YNNKEL (reference sequence). The CDR3 length is 14 residues. Trimming removed 2 bases from V and 1 base from J, with 8 bases in between. The DNA for the CDR3 is TGTGCCAGCAGCCAAACCGCCAGTAACTATGGCTACACCTTC. Its translation: CASSQTASNYGYTF.

This clone is categorized as medium-sized. The J gene is TRBJ2-1, the V gene TRBV7-8, with TRBD2 matching 9 bases. With V trimmed by 4 bases and J by 6 bases, 7 bases remained unmatched. CDR1 is SGHVS, CDR2 FQNEAQ, per germline. The CDR3 has 15 amino acids. The CDR3 DNA follows: TGTGCCAGCAGCTCGCCCCTGACTAGCGGCAATGAGCAGTTCTTC. Its protein product is CASSSPLTSGNEQFF.

This chain links TRBV3-1 (or the pseudogene TRBV3-2) with TRBJ2-2; D call uncertain. Germline CDR1 LGHDT, CDR2 YNNKEL (reference sequence). This CDR3 has 14 residues. The V end lost 4 bases, the J end lost 10 bases, and 16 bases lay between the germline ends. The CDR3 sequence: CASSLSGRRAELFF. CDR3 nucleotide sequence: TGTGCCAGCAGCCTTTCAGGCCGACGTGCGGAGCTGTTTTTT.

The chain has TRBV7-2 and TRBJ2-3, with D tentatively TRBD2 (6 bases). The germline CDR1 and CDR2 sequences are SGHTA and FQGNSA. Trimming took 1 base from V and 2 from J, leaving 16 bases between them. The CDR3 covers 17 residues. The CDR3 is CASSLVANGGNTDTQYF. CDR3 nucleotides: TGTGCCAGCAGCTTAGTGGCCAACGGGGGTAACACAGATACGCAGTATTTT. Full variable domain (remainder filled in from reference TRBV7-2 and TRBJ2-3): GAGVSQSPSNKVTEKGKDVELRCDPISGHTALYWYRQSLGQGLEFLIYFQGNSAPDKSGLPSDRFSAERTGGSVSTLTIQRTQQEDSAVYLCASSLVANGGNTDTQYFGPGTRLTVL.

V and J are TRBV12-3 or TRBV12-4 and TRBJ2-1; a possible D gene is TRBD2 (6 bases). CDR3 size: 13 residues. Trimming took 3 bases from V and 10 from J, leaving 13 bases between them. The CDR3 sequence is CASSFSGLTEQFF. CDR3 DNA sequence: TGTGCCAGCAGTTTCTCGGGACTCACGGAGCAGTTCTTC.

In its sample, this clone was seen once. V is TRBV2 and J is TRBJ2-3; 9 bases agree with TRBD2. The CDR3 is 15 amino acids. The V gene's germline CDR1 is SNHLY and CDR2 FYNNEI. Germline trimming cut 3 bases from V and 5 bases from J; bases unmatched to any gene: 6. The CDR3 sequence: CASSDLAGVVDTQYF. The DNA for the CDR3 is TGTGCCAGCAGTGACTTAGCGGGAGTTGTAGATACGCAGTATTTT. Full variable domain (missing parts from reference TRBV2 and TRBJ2-3): EPEVTQTPSHQVTQMGQEVILRCVPISNHLYFYWYRQILGQKVEFLVSFYNNEISEKSEIFDDQFSVERPDGSNFTLKIRSTKLEDSAMYFCASSDLAGVVDTQYFGPGTRLTVL.

In its sample, this clone was seen a few times. The CDR3 loop reads CASSYSGGLDSPLHF. The CDR3 bases are TGTGCCAGCAGTTACTCAGGGGGTTTAGATTCACCCCTCCACTTT. V gene TRBV6-5 combines with J gene TRBJ1-6, with D perhaps matching TRBD1 (6 bases). Germline-derived CDR1 and CDR2 are MNHEY and SVGAGI. The V end lost 0 bases, the J end lost 8 bases, and 11 bases lay between the germline ends. The CDR3 runs to 15 residues.

The chain uses TRBV2 and TRBJ1-2; a possible D gene is TRBD1 (6 bases). CDR1 is SNHLY and CDR2 is FYNNEI in the germline V gene. With 2 bases removed from V and 7 bases from J, the gap between germline ends came to 14 bases. CDR3 length equals 14 residues. The CDR3 DNA reads TGTGCCAGCAGTGAACCCGGCAGGGGCCGTGGCTACACCTTC. Its translation is CASSEPGRGRGYTF. Full variable domain (rest looked up from reference TRBV2 and TRBJ1-2): EPEVTQTPSHQVTQMGQEVILRCVPISNHLYFYWYRQILGQKVEFLVSFYNNEISEKSEIFDDQFSVERPDGSNFTLKIRSTKLEDSAMYFCASSEPGRGRGYTFGSGTRLTVV.

This chain uses TRBV14 with TRBJ2-5; D is possibly TRBD2 (6 bases). CDR3 length: 16 amino acids. Trimming removed 0 bases at V and 6 bases at J, with 17 bases between. Germline V CDR1 and CDR2: SGHDN, FVKESK. The CDR3 coding sequence is TGTGCCAGCAGCCAAGACGGGAGCCTGAGTTGGAAGACCCAGTACTTC. Protein: CASSQDGSLSWKTQYF. Filled out from reference TRBV14 and TRBJ2-5, the complete variable domain reads EAGVTQFPSHSVIEKGQTVTLRCDPISGHDNLYWYRRVMGKEIKFLLHFVKESKQDESGMPNNRFLAERTGGTYSTLKVQPAELEDSGVYFCASSQDGSLSWKTQYFGPGTRLLVL.

The rearrangement uses TRBV6-1 and TRBJ1-3, with D perhaps matching TRBD1 (5 bases). Germline CDR1 reads MNHNS; CDR2 reads SASEGT. The CDR3 sequence is 16 residues long. V lost 2 bases, J lost 2 bases, and 13 bases lay in between. CDR3 coding DNA: TGTGCCAGCAGTGAAAAGGATAGGGGTGCTGGAAACACCATATATTTT. It encodes CASSEKDRGAGNTIYF.